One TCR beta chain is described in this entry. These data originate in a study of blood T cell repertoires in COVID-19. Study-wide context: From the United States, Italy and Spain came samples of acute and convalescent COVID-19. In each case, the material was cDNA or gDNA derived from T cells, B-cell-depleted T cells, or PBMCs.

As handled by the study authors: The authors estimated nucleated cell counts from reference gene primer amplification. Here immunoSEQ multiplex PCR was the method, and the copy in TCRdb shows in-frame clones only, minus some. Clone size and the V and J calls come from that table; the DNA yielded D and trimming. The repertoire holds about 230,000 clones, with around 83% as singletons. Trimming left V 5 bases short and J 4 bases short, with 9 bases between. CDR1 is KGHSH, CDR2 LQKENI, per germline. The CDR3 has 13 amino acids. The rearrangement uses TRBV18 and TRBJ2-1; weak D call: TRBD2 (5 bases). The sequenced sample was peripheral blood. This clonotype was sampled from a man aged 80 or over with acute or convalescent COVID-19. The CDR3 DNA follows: TGTGCCAGCTCAAAAGCGGAATACAATGAGCAGTTCTTC. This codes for CASSKAEYNEQFF.